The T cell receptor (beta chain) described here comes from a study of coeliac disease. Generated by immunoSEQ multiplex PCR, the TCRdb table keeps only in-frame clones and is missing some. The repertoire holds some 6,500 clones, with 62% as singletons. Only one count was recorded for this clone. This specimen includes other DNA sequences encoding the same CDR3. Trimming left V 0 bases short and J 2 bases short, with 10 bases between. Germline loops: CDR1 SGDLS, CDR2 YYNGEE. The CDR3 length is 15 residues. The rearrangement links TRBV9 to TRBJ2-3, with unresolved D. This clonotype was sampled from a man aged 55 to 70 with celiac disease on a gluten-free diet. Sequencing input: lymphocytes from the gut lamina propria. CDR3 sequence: CASSVGGGPTDTQYF. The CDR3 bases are TGTGCCAGCAGCGTAGGAGGCGGCCCCACAGATACGCAGTATTTT.